This T cell receptor (beta chain) was sequenced in a study of identical twins. V lost 4 bases and J lost 8, with 14 bases in between. The CDR3 runs to 13 residues. Germline V gene sequence: CDR1 MNHEY, CDR2 SMNVEV (reference sequence). TCRdb called the 5' RACE reads again in MiXCR, with one record for every CDR3 protein. The data hold about 1.7 million distinct CDR3 sequences, with around a third observed a single time. The sequence was collected from a newborn girl in good health. The rearrangement links TRBV27 to TRBJ1-2; maybe TRBD1 (5 bases). Sequencing input: cord blood. The CDR3 DNA follows: TGTGCCAGCAGTTCCGGGCTATGGGGGGGCTACACCTTC. It translates to CASSSGLWGGYTF.